This T cell receptor beta chain was identified during a study of OX40 agonist ivuxolimab in advanced cancers. Sequencing was performed with immunoSEQ multiplex PCR; in TCRdb, only in-frame clones are kept and a portion is missing. The table lists more than 70,000 clones, 89% of them singletons. Sample: CD4+ or CD8+ T cells sorted from blood, taken in a trial of the OX40 agonist ivuxolimab. The TCR sequence derives from an adult with an advanced solid tumor such as melanoma, head and neck, liver or kidney cancer.

The CDR3 DNA is TGTGCCAGTAGTACGCAAGAGACCCAGTACTTC. This translates into CASSTQETQYF. The chain combines TRBV19 with TRBJ2-5; D is undetermined. The V end lost 4 bases, the J end lost 2 bases, and 2 bases lay between the germline ends. Germline assignment: CDR1 LNHDA and CDR2 SQIVND (reference sequence). CDR3 length: 11 amino acids.